These T cell receptor beta chains were read from a single sample in a study of Ad26.COV2.S vaccination and SARS-CoV-2 variants. Method: immunoSEQ multiplex PCR; TCRdb's copy keeps in-frame clones and lacks some. The table records roughly 700,000 clones, roughly 90% of them present only once. The material was peripheral blood, obtained in a trial of Ad26.COV2.S vaccine versus placebo. The receptor source for this set is a person between 18 and 60 years old who received the Ad26.COV2.S COVID-19 vaccine or a placebo. CDR3s include the opening cysteine and the closing phenylalanine or tryptophan. A D gene is named only where the DNA matches it firmly. Rows may omit the clone size; those that give it use once, few, many or a size class.

J gene: TRBJ1-1
clone size: -
V gene: TRBV15
D gene: -
CDR3 length: 11
CDR3 DNA: TGTGCCACCAGAACTTTGAGGGAAGCTTTCTTT
CDR3 protein: CATRTLREAFF

J gene: TRBJ2-7
clone size: once
V gene: TRBV29-1
D gene: -
CDR3 length: 11
CDR3 DNA: TGCAGCGTTGAAGCTGGTCGGGAGCAGTACTTC
CDR3 protein: CSVEAGREQYF

J gene: TRBJ2-1
clone size: -
V gene: TRBV13
D gene: TRBD1
CDR3 length: 15
CDR3 DNA: TGTGCCAGCAGCACCGGGACAGTCCCTTTCAATGAGCAGTTCTTC
CDR3 protein: CASSTGTVPFNEQFF

J gene: TRBJ2-1
clone size: -
V gene: TRBV3-1/TRBV3-2
D gene: -
CDR3 length: 16
CDR3 DNA: TGTGCCAGCAGCCAAGATGAGCGAGGGGGGCACAATGAGCAGTTCTTC
CDR3 protein: CASSQDERGGHNEQFF

J gene: TRBJ2-2
clone size: -
V gene: TRBV3-1/TRBV3-2
D gene: TRBD2
CDR3 length: 16
CDR3 DNA: TGTGCCAGCAGCCAAGACTTCAGCGGGAGGAACGGGGAGCTGTTTTTT
CDR3 protein: CASSQDFSGRNGELFF

J gene: TRBJ2-2
clone size: few
V gene: TRBV5-3
D gene: TRBD2
CDR3 length: 17
CDR3 DNA: TGTGCCAGAAGATATCGGCGGGAGGGCCCGAACACCGGGGAGCTGTTTTTT
CDR3 protein: CARRYRREGPNTGELFF

J gene: TRBJ2-1
clone size: -
V gene: TRBV6-2/TRBV6-3
D gene: TRBD1
CDR3 length: 15
CDR3 DNA: TGTGCCAGCAGCCCAACAGGGGGCGCTGGTAATGAGCAGTTCTTC
CDR3 protein: CASSPTGGAGNEQFF

J gene: TRBJ2-3
clone size: -
V gene: TRBV24-1
D gene: TRBD2
CDR3 length: 15
CDR3 DNA: TGTGCCACCCGCGCGAGGGAGGGCCAGGCAGATACGCAGTATTTT
CDR3 protein: CATRAREGQADTQYF

J gene: TRBJ2-7
clone size: -
V gene: TRBV3-1/TRBV3-2
D gene: TRBD2
CDR3 length: 14
CDR3 DNA: TGTGCCAGCAGCCCCAGCGGGAGGGCCTACGAGCAGTACTTC
CDR3 protein: CASSPSGRAYEQYF

J gene: TRBJ2-5
clone size: -
V gene: TRBV9
D gene: -
CDR3 length: 14
CDR3 DNA: TGTGCCAGCAGCGTAGCTTCAGGGTGGGAGACCCAGTACTTC
CDR3 protein: CASSVASGWETQYF